This TCR beta chain was sequenced for a study of metastatic and nonmetastatic thyroid tumors. Study at large: Samples came from malignant and benign thyroid patients, and repertoires were compared across blood and tumor or nodule tissue.

Patients were all untreated before their thyroid surgery. The germline V and J ends were trimmed by 4 bases and 1 base, with 22 bases remaining between them. The germline gives CDR1 ENHRY, CDR2 SYGVKD. The CDR3 has 18 residues. Study-level points and caveats: It was reportedly found that TCR beta diversity was significantly higher in malignant thyroid tumors than in benign nodules, a difference seen in both blood and tumor samples.

Original handling: It was from CDR3 differences across clinicopathological groups that a distant-metastasis classifier for papillary thyroid cancer was built. TCRdb reprocessed the PCR reads via MiXCR. These V and J calls originate from TCRdb's pipeline instead of the authors' own analysis. The table shows about 10,000 clones, with 12% occurring only once. This clone was seen at least ten times. Its antigen is unidentified. Material: blood. This clonotype was sampled from a female donor with papillary thyroid cancer or a benign thyroid nodule (not recorded which). Some clones in this sample may be carry-over from other donors' samples. The rearrangement links TRBV10-3 to TRBJ1-1; D might be TRBD1 (6 bases). As DNA, the CDR3 is TGTGCCATCAGTGGTGGAGACAGGAAGGTTATTAGGAACACTGAAGCTTTCTTT. Protein sequence: CAISGGDRKVIRNTEAFF.